This paragraph covers one T cell receptor (beta chain) sequence. Its antigen is as yet unknown. Per germline, CDR1 SGHTA and CDR2 FQGTGA. This CDR3 region has 16 residues. Trimming took off 5 bases at V and 0 bases at J, with 11 bases between the two ends. The TCRbeta library incorporated unique molecular identifiers. TCRdb re-derived calls from the PCR reads in MiXCR, one entry per CDR3 protein. The repertoire has about 830,000 distinct CDR3 sequences, 15% to 20% of them found once; the top ten carry around 5%. The entry originates in a study of T-cell reconstitution after alpha-beta-depleted transplantation in children. Notes on the study in general: Surviving recipient cells, namely T cells and thymic progenitors, were the source of high day-60 TCRbeta diversity in some patients.

The sequence derives from a male patient between 5 and 17 years old who had a stem cell transplant for acute lymphoblastic leukemia, so the T cells may come from the graft donor. The chain has TRBV7-3 and TRBJ2-6; D not certain. The sample consisted of PBMCs, mostly from graft donor cells, taken 360 days after TCRalphabeta/CD19-depleted stem cell transplant. This CDR3 is CASSLQPSSGANVLTF. Here the CDR3 DNA reads TGTGCCAGCAGCCTGCAACCCTCCTCTGGGGCCAACGTCCTGACTTTC.